This T cell receptor (beta chain) was recovered during a study of blood T cell repertoires in COVID-19. In the study overall: Samples representing acute and convalescent COVID-19 were sourced from the United States, Italy and Spain. Sample material is recorded as cDNA or gDNA derived from T cells, B-cell-depleted T cells, or PBMCs.

Trimming removed 5 bases from V and 3 bases from J; junction bases left unmatched: 4. The CDR3 contains 14 residues. The germline V gene encodes CDR1 SGHTA and CDR2 FQGNSA. The table came from immunoSEQ multiplex PCR; TCRdb's copy has only in-frame clones and leaves some out. This table holds under 70,000 clones, less than 90% found once. The chain is built from TRBV7-2 and TRBJ2-3, with 8 nucleotides matching TRBD1. Sequencing was performed on peripheral blood. The sequence came from a woman aged 80 or over with acute or convalescent COVID-19. CDR3 amino acids: CASSPGQATDTQYF. The DNA of the CDR3 is TGTGCCAGCAGCCCGGGACAGGCGACAGATACGCAGTATTTT.